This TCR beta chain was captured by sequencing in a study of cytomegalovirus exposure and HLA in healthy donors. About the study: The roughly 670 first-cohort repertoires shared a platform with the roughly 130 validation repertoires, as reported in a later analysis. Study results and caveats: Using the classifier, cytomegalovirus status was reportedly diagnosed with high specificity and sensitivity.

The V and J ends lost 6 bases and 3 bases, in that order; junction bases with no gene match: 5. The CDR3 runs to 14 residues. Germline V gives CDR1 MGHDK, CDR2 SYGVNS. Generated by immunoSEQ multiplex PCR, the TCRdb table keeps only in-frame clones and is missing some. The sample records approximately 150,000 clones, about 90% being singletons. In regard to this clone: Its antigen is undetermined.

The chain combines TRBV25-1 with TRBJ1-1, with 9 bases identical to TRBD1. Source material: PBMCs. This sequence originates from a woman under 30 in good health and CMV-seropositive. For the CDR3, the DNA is TGTGCCAGCAGAGAAACAGGGGGCCACACTGAAGCTTTCTTT. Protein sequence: CASRETGGHTEAFF.